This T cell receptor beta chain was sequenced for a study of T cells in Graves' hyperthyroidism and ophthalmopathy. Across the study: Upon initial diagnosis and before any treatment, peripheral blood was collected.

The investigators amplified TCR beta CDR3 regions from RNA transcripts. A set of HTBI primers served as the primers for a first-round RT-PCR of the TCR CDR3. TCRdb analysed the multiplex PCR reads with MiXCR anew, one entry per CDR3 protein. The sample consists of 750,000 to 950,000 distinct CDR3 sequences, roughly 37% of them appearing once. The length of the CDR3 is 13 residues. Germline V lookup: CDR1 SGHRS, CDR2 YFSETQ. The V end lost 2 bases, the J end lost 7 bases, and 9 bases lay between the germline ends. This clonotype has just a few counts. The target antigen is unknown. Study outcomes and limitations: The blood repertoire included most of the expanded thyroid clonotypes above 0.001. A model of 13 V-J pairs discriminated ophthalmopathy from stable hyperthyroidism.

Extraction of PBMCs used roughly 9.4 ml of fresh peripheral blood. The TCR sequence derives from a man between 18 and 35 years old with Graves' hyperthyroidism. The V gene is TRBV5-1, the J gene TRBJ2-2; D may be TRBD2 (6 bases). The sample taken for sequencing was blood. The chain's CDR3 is CASSFMEGGELFF. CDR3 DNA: TGCGCCAGCAGCTTCATGGAGGGCGGGGAGCTGTTTTTT. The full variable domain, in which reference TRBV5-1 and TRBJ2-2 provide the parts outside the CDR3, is KAGVTQTPRYLIKTRGQQVTLSCSPISGHRSVSWYQQTPGQGLQFLFEYFSETQRNKGNFPGRFSGRQFSNSRSEMNVSTLELGDSALYLCASSFMEGGELFFGEGSRLTVL.